This T cell receptor (beta chain) was sequenced during a study of identical twins. The ends lost 2 bases at V and 2 bases at J; junction bases unmatched: 7. CDR1 SGHAT and CDR2 FQNNGV come from the germline V gene. This CDR3 region has 16 residues. The study's findings and limits: Recombination models fit unrelated individuals' TCR alpha sharing but underestimated twins'. While abundant cord blood beta clonotypes carried fewer insertions, memory repertoires showed no such pattern.

As regards this clonotype: Antigen: not known.

Each cDNA held unique molecular identifiers, and template switching gave it a universal primer site. TCRdb reprocessed the 5' RACE reads via MiXCR and lists one record per CDR3 protein. The repertoire holds 280,000 or so distinct CDR3 sequences, with roughly 8.6% as singletons. These records were also assigned to another study, of yellow fever vaccine responses in identical twins.

Specimen: memory (CD45RO+) T cells sorted from blood. This TCR came from a woman under 30 in good health. This chain links TRBV11-2 with TRBJ2-3, with 7 bases fitting TRBD2. CDR3 loop: CASSLMKGTNTDTQYF. The CDR3 DNA reads as TGTGCCAGCAGCTTAATGAAGGGGACTAACACAGATACGCAGTATTTT.